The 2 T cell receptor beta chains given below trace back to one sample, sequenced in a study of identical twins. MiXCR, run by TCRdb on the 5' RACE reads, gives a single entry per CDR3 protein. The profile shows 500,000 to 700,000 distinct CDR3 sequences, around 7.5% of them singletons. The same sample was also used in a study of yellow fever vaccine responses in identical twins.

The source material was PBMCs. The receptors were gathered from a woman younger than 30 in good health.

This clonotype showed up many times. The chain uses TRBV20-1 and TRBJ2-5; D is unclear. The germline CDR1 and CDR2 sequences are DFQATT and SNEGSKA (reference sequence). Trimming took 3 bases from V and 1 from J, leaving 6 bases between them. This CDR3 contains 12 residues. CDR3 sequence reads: CSASSFQETQYF. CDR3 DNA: TGCAGTGCTAGTTCATTCCAAGAGACCCAGTACTTC.

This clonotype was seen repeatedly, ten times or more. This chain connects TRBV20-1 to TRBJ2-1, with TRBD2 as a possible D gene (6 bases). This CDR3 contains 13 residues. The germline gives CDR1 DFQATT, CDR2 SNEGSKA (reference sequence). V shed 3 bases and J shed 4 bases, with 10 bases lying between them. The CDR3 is CSASGSFYNEQFF. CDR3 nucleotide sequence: TGCAGTGCTAGCGGGAGCTTTTACAATGAGCAGTTCTTC.